Listed below are T cell receptor beta chains from one sample, sequenced in a study of CD8+ T cells in alopecia areata. The method was immunoSEQ multiplex PCR; TCRdb's version includes in-frame clones alone and lacks a portion of them. Here the sample spans a few hundred thousand clones, more than 50% being singletons. The specimen was CD8+ T cells sorted from blood. Every receptor here comes from a human donor in good health. Each CDR3 is given with its conserved first and last residue. The D gene is left open where the match is weak. Clone size is shown for a subset of rows, as once, few, many or a class of expanded clone.

V gene: TRBV29-1; clone size: .; D gene: TRBD1; J gene: TRBJ1-5; CDR3 DNA: TGCAGCGTCGCCGAGGGGGCGAATCAGCCCCAGCATTTT; CDR3 protein: CSVAEGANQPQHF
V gene: TRBV5-4; clone size: .; D gene: TRBD2; J gene: TRBJ2-5; CDR3 DNA: TGTGCCAGCAGCTTGACCGGACTAGGCCAAGAGACCCAGTACTTC; CDR3 protein: CASSLTGLGQETQYF
V gene: TRBV5-1; clone size: .; D gene: TRBD1; J gene: TRBJ2-7; CDR3 DNA: TGCGCCAGCAGCCCCGGGACAGGTACCTACGAGCAGTACTTC; CDR3 protein: CASSPGTGTYEQYF
V gene: TRBV29-1; clone size: few; D gene: TRBD2; J gene: TRBJ2-7; CDR3 DNA: TGCAGCGTTGAGGGACTAGCGGGGGGAAACGAGCAGTACTTC; CDR3 protein: CSVEGLAGGNEQYF
V gene: TRBV29-1; clone size: .; D gene: .; J gene: TRBJ1-2; CDR3 DNA: TGCAGCGACGATGAGACAGCCGTCTATGGCTACACCTTC; CDR3 protein: CSDDETAVYGYTF
V gene: TRBV10-3; clone size: once; D gene: .; J gene: TRBJ2-3; CDR3 DNA: TGTGCCATCGGGGGACTCCCCACAGATACGCAGTATTTT; CDR3 protein: CAIGGLPTDTQYF
V gene: TRBV13; clone size: few; D gene: TRBD1; J gene: TRBJ1-5; CDR3 DNA: TGTGCCAGCAGCTTAGCCGGGACAGGTCAGCCCCAGCATTTT; CDR3 protein: CASSLAGTGQPQHF
V gene: TRBV13; clone size: once; D gene: TRBD2; J gene: TRBJ2-2; CDR3 DNA: TGTGCCAGCAGCCTTAGCCTAGCGGGGAACACCGGGGAGCTGTTTTTT; CDR3 protein: CASSLSLAGNTGELFF
V gene: TRBV4-1; clone size: few; D gene: .; J gene: TRBJ1-3; CDR3 DNA: TGCGCCAGCAGCCAAGATCTGAGGGACACCATATATTTT; CDR3 protein: CASSQDLRDTIYF
V gene: TRBV27; clone size: .; D gene: TRBD2; J gene: TRBJ2-1; CDR3 DNA: TGTGCCAGCAGCCTTACCGGGACTATTTACAATGAGCAGTTCTTC; CDR3 protein: CASSLTGTIYNEQFF
V gene: TRBV30; clone size: .; D gene: .; J gene: TRBJ2-2; CDR3 DNA: TGTGCCTGGAGTGGAGGGTCCACCGGGGAGCTGTTTTTT; CDR3 protein: CAWSGGSTGELFF
V gene: TRBV13; clone size: .; D gene: TRBD1; J gene: TRBJ2-6; CDR3 DNA: TGTGCCAGCAGCTTAGGATGGTCGACAGGGGGTTCCCCTGGGGCCAACGTCCTGACTTTC; CDR3 protein: CASSLGWSTGGSPGANVLTF
V gene: TRBV29-1; clone size: few; D gene: TRBD2; J gene: TRBJ2-1; CDR3 DNA: TGCAGCGTTAGCGGGGGAGCTATCCCCTACAATGAGCAGTTCTTC; CDR3 protein: CSVSGGAIPYNEQFF
V gene: TRBV7-8; clone size: .; D gene: .; J gene: TRBJ2-7; CDR3 DNA: TGTGCCAGCAGCCCCGGGGCGCCCTACGAGCAGTACTTC; CDR3 protein: CASSPGAPYEQYF
V gene: TRBV15; clone size: .; D gene: TRBD2; J gene: TRBJ2-1; CDR3 DNA: TGTGCCACCAGCGGGGGACTAGGTGCCCTCAATGAGCAGTTCTTC; CDR3 protein: CATSGGLGALNEQFF
V gene: TRBV7-9; clone size: few; D gene: TRBD2; J gene: TRBJ2-3; CDR3 DNA: TGTGCCAGCAGCACCCCGGGTGCGGGGGGCACTCAGACGCAGTATTTT; CDR3 protein: CASSTPGAGGTQTQYF
V gene: TRBV19; clone size: few; D gene: .; J gene: TRBJ2-7; CDR3 DNA: TGTGCCAGTAGTATCGCGGGCGGAGGGGCCTACGAGCAGTACTTC; CDR3 protein: CASSIAGGGAYEQYF
V gene: TRBV27; clone size: .; D gene: TRBD1; J gene: TRBJ2-7; CDR3 DNA: TGTGCCAGCAGTTACAGGGGATACGAGCAGTACTTC; CDR3 protein: CASSYRGYEQYF
V gene: TRBV29-1; clone size: .; D gene: .; J gene: TRBJ1-1; CDR3 DNA: TGCAGCGTTGAAGTAGGCGGCACTGAAGCTTTCTTT; CDR3 protein: CSVEVGGTEAFF
V gene: TRBV10-3; clone size: .; D gene: TRBD1; J gene: TRBJ1-6; CDR3 DNA: TGTGCCAGCAGTTACTCGACAGGGGATAATTCACCCCTCCACTTT; CDR3 protein: CASSYSTGDNSPLHF
V gene: TRBV15; clone size: .; D gene: .; J gene: TRBJ2-1; CDR3 DNA: TGTGCCACCAGCAGAGATTGGAGCGCTGAGCAGTTCTTC; CDR3 protein: CATSRDWSAEQFF
V gene: TRBV7-6; clone size: .; D gene: TRBD2; J gene: TRBJ2-5; CDR3 DNA: TGTGCCAGCAGCTTAACGCTAGCGGCTCAAGAGACCCAGTACTTC; CDR3 protein: CASSLTLAAQETQYF
V gene: TRBV28; clone size: many; D gene: TRBD2; J gene: TRBJ2-3; CDR3 DNA: TGTGCCAGCAGTCCCCTTGTGGCGGGGGGCCGACCAGATACGCAGTATTTT; CDR3 protein: CASSPLVAGGRPDTQYF
V gene: TRBV6-1; clone size: many; D gene: TRBD2; J gene: TRBJ2-1; CDR3 DNA: TGTGCCAGCAGTGAAGCAGCGGGGGGACTAGATGAGCAGTTCTTC; CDR3 protein: CASSEAAGGLDEQFF
V gene: TRBV2; clone size: .; D gene: TRBD2; J gene: TRBJ2-3; CDR3 DNA: TGTGCCAGCAGTGCGGGCGGGGGGAGCACAGATACGCAGTATTTT; CDR3 protein: CASSAGGGSTDTQYF
V gene: TRBV5-6; clone size: .; D gene: .; J gene: TRBJ2-7; CDR3 DNA: TGTGCCAGCAGCTTGGTACAGGTGGACGAGCAGTACTTC; CDR3 protein: CASSLVQVDEQYF
V gene: TRBV11-2; clone size: .; D gene: .; J gene: TRBJ2-5; CDR3 DNA: TGTGCCAGCAGCCCCCACACGGGATCCCAAGAGACCCAGTACTTC; CDR3 protein: CASSPHTGSQETQYF
V gene: TRBV30; clone size: few; D gene: .; J gene: TRBJ1-2; CDR3 DNA: TGTGCCTGGCGGTTATACAGCTATGGCTACACCTTC; CDR3 protein: CAWRLYSYGYTF
V gene: TRBV6-6; clone size: .; D gene: .; J gene: TRBJ2-1; CDR3 DNA: TGTGCCAGCAGTTACTTGGGCGGGGAATGGGATGAGCAGTTCTTC; CDR3 protein: CASSYLGGEWDEQFF
V gene: TRBV29-1; clone size: .; D gene: TRBD1; J gene: TRBJ1-1; CDR3 DNA: TGCAGCGTAGGACAGGCCACTGAAGCTTTCTTT; CDR3 protein: CSVGQATEAFF
V gene: TRBV19; clone size: few; D gene: .; J gene: TRBJ2-5; CDR3 DNA: TGTGCCAGTAGTACAGGAGAGACCCAGTACTTC; CDR3 protein: CASSTGETQYF
V gene: TRBV4-1; clone size: .; D gene: TRBD2; J gene: TRBJ2-3; CDR3 DNA: TGCGCCAGCAGCCAAGAGGGAGTAGCGGGAGATACGCAGTATTTT; CDR3 protein: CASSQEGVAGDTQYF
V gene: TRBV7-8; clone size: few; D gene: .; J gene: TRBJ2-3; CDR3 DNA: TGTGCCAGCAGCCCTAACCCCGGACAGACTAGCACAGATACGCAGTATTTT; CDR3 protein: CASSPNPGQTSTDTQYF
V gene: TRBV7-9; clone size: .; D gene: .; J gene: TRBJ2-7; CDR3 DNA: TGTGCCAGCAGCTCATCTGGACAGCCCTACGAGCAGTACTTC; CDR3 protein: CASSSSGQPYEQYF
V gene: TRBV13; clone size: .; D gene: .; J gene: TRBJ2-6; CDR3 DNA: TGTGCCAGCAGCTTAGGGACTGGGGCCAACGTCCTGACTTTC; CDR3 protein: CASSLGTGANVLTF
V gene: TRBV29-1; clone size: .; D gene: TRBD1; J gene: TRBJ1-2; CDR3 DNA: TGCAGCGTTCCGGACAGGGTGCAGAGCTATGGCTACACCTTC; CDR3 protein: CSVPDRVQSYGYTF